A single sample is the source of the 3 T cell receptor beta chains below, sequenced in a study of Graves' ophthalmopathy and Graves' hyperthyroidism. The sequenced template was RNA, covering the TCR beta CDR3 region. HTBI primers served in a first-round RT-PCR, which a second-round multiplex PCR followed. TCRdb re-analysed the multiplex PCR reads in MiXCR, keeping a single row per CDR3 protein. The sample shows approximately 460,000 distinct CDR3 sequences, approximately 15% of them seen only once. Sample: blood. The receptors here all came from a young woman with Graves' ophthalmopathy.

This clonotype was recorded many times. The rearrangement links TRBV20-1 to TRBJ2-7; 7 bases align to TRBD1. The CDR3 has 15 residues. V lost 5 bases, J lost 2 bases, and 12 bases stayed unmatched. Germline loops: CDR1 DFQATT, CDR2 SNEGSKA (reference sequence). CDR3 nucleotides: TGCAGTGCTCCGCCACTAGGGGGCAGGCCCTACGAGCAGTACTTC. Translated, it gives CSAPPLGGRPYEQYF.

This clonotype was counted many times. DNA of the CDR3: TGTGCCAGCAGTTCCGACCGCCTCCACAGGGCCTACGAGCAGTACTTC. It is translated as CASSSDRLHRAYEQYF. The chain couples TRBV27 to TRBJ2-7; D is perhaps TRBD1 (6 bases). The germline V gene has CDR1 MNHEY and CDR2 SMNVEV (reference sequence). This CDR3 has 16 amino acids. Trimming cost V 4 bases and J 2 bases, with 18 bases left between them.

This clonotype has ten or more counts. CDR3: CASSLTPDIQYF. DNA for the CDR3: TGTGCCAGCAGTCTTACCCCGGACATTCAGTACTTC. The J gene is TRBJ2-4, the V gene TRBV12-3 or TRBV12-4, with D unclear. Trimming took 5 bases from V and 8 from J, leaving 10 bases between them. The CDR3 has 12 residues.